This TCR beta chain was identified during a study of blood T cell repertoires in COVID-19. Study context: The United States, Italy and Spain supplied acute and convalescent COVID-19 samples. Nucleic acid was either cDNA or gDNA, and it came from T cells, B-cell-depleted T cells, or PBMCs.

In the authors' methods: Amplifying reference gene primers gave estimates of nucleated cell counts. Some clones are missing from TCRdb's copy, which holds only in-frame ones; the method was immunoSEQ multiplex PCR. V, J and clone size derive from that table, while D and trimming were established from the DNA sequence. Among 150,000 or so clones, approximately 86% were seen once, and the ten largest hold roughly 7.8%. Deletions cut 8 bases from V and 7 bases from J, with 14 bases between. This CDR3 region has 13 residues. Germline values: CDR1 MDHEN, CDR2 SYDVKM. The rearrangement links TRBV28 to TRBJ1-4; D perhaps matches TRBD1 (5 bases). This TCR derives from a man aged 60 to 75 with acute or convalescent COVID-19. Sequencing used peripheral blood. The CDR3 region is CASFGRVGEKLFF. In nucleotides, the CDR3 is TGTGCCAGCTTTGGCAGGGTCGGTGAAAAACTGTTTTTT. The whole variable domain, remainder taken from reference TRBV28 and TRBJ1-4, is DVKVTQSSRYLVKRTGEKVFLECVQDMDHENMFWYRQDPGLGLRLIYFSYDVKMKEKGDIPEGYSVSREKKERFSLILESASTNQTSMYLCASFGRVGEKLFFGSGTQLSVL.